These T cell receptor beta chains were read from a single sample in a study of cytotoxic CD8 clonotypes in ibrutinib-treated CLL. Libraries were prepared by immunoSEQ multiplex PCR; TCRdb keeps only in-frame clonotypes and omits some of them. The table has about 50,000 clones, approximately 87% seen once. Sequenced material: PBMCs, taken after 24 months of ibrutinib treatment. The receptor set was obtained from a human donor with chronic lymphocytic leukemia. Both conserved end residues are part of each CDR3. Fields, in order: clone size, V gene, J gene, D gene, CDR3 protein, CDR3 DNA. D genes are given only for firm matches. Part of the rows lack a size; the others show once, few, many or a class for expanded clones.

few	TRBV7-2	TRBJ2-5	TRBD2	CASSIATSGYETQYF	TGTGCCAGCAGCATAGCTACTAGCGGGTACGAGACCCAGTACTTC
.	TRBV7-8	TRBJ2-2	TRBD2	CASSLRGTSGGFAGELFF	TGTGCCAGCAGCTTAAGGGGTACTAGCGGGGGGTTCGCCGGGGAGCTGTTTTTT
.	TRBV11-3	TRBJ2-3	.	CASSGRGTDTQYF	TGTGCCAGCAGCGGCAGGGGCACAGATACGCAGTATTTT
.	TRBV5-6	TRBJ1-6	TRBD1	CASSPQGPSSYNSPLHF	TGTGCCAGCAGCCCACAGGGGCCGAGCTCCTATAATTCACCCCTCCACTTT
.	TRBV10-1	TRBJ2-3	.	CASSDVGDTQYF	TGCGCCAGCAGTGACGTCGGGGATACGCAGTATTTT
.	TRBV7-2	TRBJ2-7	TRBD1	CASSLEGQDGYEQYF	TGTGCCAGCAGCTTAGAGGGACAGGACGGCTACGAGCAGTACTTC
.	TRBV25-1	TRBJ2-5	.	CASSEGGTETQYF	TGTGCCAGCAGTGAAGGGGGCACGGAGACCCAGTACTTC
.	TRBV7-9	TRBJ2-1	TRBD2	CASSHLAGGPNEQFF	TGTGCCAGCAGCCATCTAGCGGGAGGGCCTAATGAGCAGTTCTTC
few	TRBV5-1	TRBJ1-2	TRBD1	CASSETGVYGYTF	TGCGCCAGCAGCGAAACAGGGGTCTATGGCTACACCTTC
.	TRBV11-2	TRBJ2-6	.	CASSLQGPGANVLTF	TGTGCCAGCAGCTTACAAGGGCCTGGGGCCAACGTCCTGACTTTC
.	TRBV14	TRBJ2-3	.	CASSQDRYPGGTDTQYF	TGTGCCAGCAGCCAAGATAGGTACCCGGGTGGCACAGATACGCAGTATTTT
.	TRBV25-1	TRBJ2-5	.	CASSRRGGSGQETQYF	TGTGCCAGCAGCCGAAGGGGGGGGAGTGGGCAAGAGACCCAGTACTTC
few	TRBV19	TRBJ1-2	TRBD1	CASVTGVGYGYTF	TGTGCCAGTGTGACAGGGGTCGGCTATGGCTACACCTTC
once	TRBV5-1	TRBJ2-7	.	CASSLDSGPYEQYF	TGCGCCAGCAGCTTGGATAGCGGACCCTACGAGCAGTACTTC
.	TRBV6-5	TRBJ2-6	.	CASSDGSGANVLTF	TGTGCCAGCAGTGACGGCTCTGGGGCCAACGTCCTGACTTTC
.	TRBV12-5	TRBJ2-3	.	CASGPEGIDTQYF	TGTGCTAGTGGCCCCGAAGGGATAGATACGCAGTATTTT
.	TRBV27	TRBJ1-4	.	CASSFERSRDEKLFF	TGTGCCAGCAGCTTCGAGCGGTCTAGGGACGAAAAACTGTTTTTT
.	TRBV6-1	TRBJ1-5	.	CASSEALRGNQPQHF	TGTGCCAGCAGTGAAGCGCTTCGGGGGAATCAGCCCCAGCATTTT